This T cell receptor (beta chain) was obtained from a study of shared clonotypes between healthy human individuals. As for the study in general: Three plates were used per donor for CD4 naive, three for CD4 memory, two for CD8 naive and one for CD8 memory.

For each subset, genomic DNA was distributed in equal portions over several immunoSEQ plates. Method: immunoSEQ multiplex PCR; TCRdb's copy keeps in-frame clones and lacks some. Of approximately 2,000,000 clones in the sample, 85% to 95% were seen once. Study-wide findings and caveats: Richness estimates generally favored naive over memory subsets.

The V end was cut by 4 bases, the J end by 0 bases, with 10 bases between. The germline V gene has CDR1 MDHEN and CDR2 SYDVKM. The CDR3 sequence is 15 residues long. In the case of this clone: What it recognizes is unknown.

This receptor was identified in a man aged 18 to 29 in good health. Some clones in this sample may be carry-over from other donors' samples. The sequencing input was naive CD4+ T cells from PBMCs. Subset in this sample: CD45RA+ positively selected. The chain carries TRBV28 and TRBJ1-5; possible D gene TRBD1, 6 bases. CDR3 amino acids: CASSSGVYSNQPQHF. The CDR3 DNA reads as TGTGCCAGCAGTTCAGGGGTCTATAGCAATCAGCCCCAGCATTTT.